The 28 T cell receptor beta chains presented below share a single source sample, sequenced in a study of OX40 agonist ivuxolimab in advanced cancers. TCRdb keeps only in-frame clones here, not all; method: immunoSEQ multiplex PCR. The sample lists some 50,000 clones, under 90% seen once, with approximately 6.1% in the top ten. The material was CD4+ or CD8+ T cells sorted from blood, obtained in a trial of the OX40 agonist ivuxolimab. The receptors were sampled from an adult with an advanced solid tumor such as melanoma, head and neck, liver or kidney cancer.

The chain combines TRBV5-4 with TRBJ2-1; 7 positions agree with TRBD1. V lost 4 bases to trimming and J lost 0 bases; unmatched junction nucleotides: 4. The CDR3 is 15 amino acids. From germline, CDR1 is SGHNT and CDR2 YYREEE (reference sequence). As DNA, the CDR3 is TGTGCCAGCAGCACAGGGGACAGCTCCTACAATGAGCAGTTCTTC. Residues: CASSTGDSSYNEQFF.

The chain carries TRBV18 and TRBJ2-5; no clear D. CDR1 is KGHSH, CDR2 LQKENI, per germline. V lost 3 bases to trimming and J lost 5 bases, with 19 bases between them. The CDR3 runs 16 residues. The chain's CDR3 is CASSPLQTQRRETQYF. CDR3 DNA: TGTGCCAGCTCACCCCTTCAGACCCAACGGCGTGAGACCCAGTACTTC.

The chain combines TRBV5-1 with TRBJ1-1; 9 bases are shared with TRBD1. The CDR3 runs 14 residues. CDR1 is SGHRS, CDR2 YFSETQ, per germline. Trimming cost V 3 bases and J 2 bases; bases outside gene matches: 2. In nucleotides, the CDR3 is TGCGCCAGCAGCTGGACAGGGGATAACACTGAAGCTTTCTTT. It is translated as CASSWTGDNTEAFF.

The chain joins TRBV13 to TRBJ1-5; D remains unclear. The germline gives CDR1 PRHDT, CDR2 FYEKMQ (reference sequence). The CDR3 loop spans 14 amino acids. The germline V and J ends were trimmed by 0 bases and 6 bases, with 9 bases remaining between them. The CDR3 is CASSLGSGTQPQHF. The CDR3, as DNA: TGTGCCAGCAGCTTAGGCTCAGGAACTCAGCCCCAGCATTTT.

The V call is TRBV7-6, the J call TRBJ2-7; unclear D gene. V gave up 6 bases and J gave up 1 base, with 10 bases separating them. This CDR3 contains 13 residues. Germline V CDR1 and CDR2: SGHVS, FNYEAQ. The CDR3, as DNA: TGTGCCAGCAGTTTCACTGCTTCCTACGAGCAGTACTTC. Amino acid sequence: CASSFTASYEQYF. Using reference TRBV7-6 and TRBJ2-7 for the parts outside the CDR3, the full variable domain is GAGVSQSPRYKVTKRGQDVALRCDPISGHVSLYWYRQALGQGPEFLTYFNYEAQQDKSGLPNDRFSAERPEGSISTLTIQRTEQRDSAMYRCASSFTASYEQYFGPGTRLTVT.

CDR3 sequence: CSVETARGTYEQYF. Written as DNA, the CDR3 is TGCAGCGTTGAAACGGCGCGGGGAACCTACGAGCAGTACTTC. The chain has TRBV29-1 and TRBJ2-7; D might be TRBD2 (6 bases). Germline V gene lookup returns CDR1 SQVTM and CDR2 ANQGSEA. With 2 bases removed from V and 2 bases from J, the gap between germline ends came to 13 bases. The CDR3 sequence is 14 residues long.

The chain employs TRBV6-1 and TRBJ1-1; D gene unclear. Germline-derived CDR1 and CDR2 are MNHNS and SASEGT. V was clipped by 1 base and J by 3 bases, with 9 bases between them. The CDR3 has 14 amino acids. CDR3 region: CASSEEVTDTEAFF. In DNA, the CDR3 is TGTGCCAGCAGTGAAGAGGTAACGGACACTGAAGCTTTCTTT.

The J gene is TRBJ2-5, the V gene TRBV29-1, with D tentatively TRBD1 (5 bases). The J call is uncertain, as TRBJ2-7 better fits the DNA end. The germline gives CDR1 SQVTM, CDR2 ANQGSEA. The CDR3 is 11 residues long. The CDR3 is CSVQGSYEQYF. In nucleotides, the CDR3 is TGCAGCGTTCAGGGTTCCTACGAGCAGTACTTC.

The V gene is TRBV4-2, the J gene TRBJ2-7, with TRBD2 matching over 7 bases. The CDR3 loop spans 11 amino acids. V was clipped by 5 bases and J by 7 bases; unmatched bases: 2. Looked up from germline, CDR1 is LGHNA and CDR2 is YNFKEQ. CDR3 sequence: CASSFGGEQYV. CDR3 in DNA: TGTGCCAGCAGCTTCGGGGGGGAGCAGTACGTC.

The chain is built from TRBV19 and TRBJ1-2, with 7 positions matching TRBD1. The CDR3 loop spans 15 amino acids. The V and J ends lost 5 bases and 6 bases, in that order; junction bases with no gene match: 12. The germline gives CDR1 LNHDA, CDR2 SQIVND (reference sequence). CDR3 sequence (DNA): TGTGCCAGTAGTCGCTCGTCAGGGGGTACGGATGGCTACACCTTC. As protein: CASSRSSGGTDGYTF.

This chain uses TRBV25-1 with TRBJ2-7; D is possibly TRBD1 (5 bases). The germline CDR1 and CDR2 sequences are MGHDK and SYGVNS. V was shortened by 1 base and J by 2 bases, with 15 bases between the two germline ends. CDR3 length: 16 residues. The chain's CDR3 is CASSELGAAAAYEQYF. CDR3 bases: TGTGCCAGCAGTGAATTAGGGGCCGCAGCCGCCTACGAGCAGTACTTC.

This CDR3 reads CASSFTGGSGTGELFF. The CDR3 region has the DNA TGTGCCAGCAGTTTCACGGGCGGGAGTGGGACCGGGGAGCTGTTTTTT. The rearrangement uses TRBV27 and TRBJ2-2; TRBD2 aligns across 7 bases. The CDR3 extends over 16 amino acids. Trimming removed 3 bases from V and 5 bases from J; junction bases left unmatched: 9. Germline V CDR1 and CDR2: MNHEY, SMNVEV (reference sequence).

This clone turned up a few times. This sequence joins TRBV28 and TRBJ2-6; TRBD2 is a possible D gene (6 bases). The ends were cut back, 6 bases at V and 2 bases at J, with 8 bases in the middle. Germline assignment: CDR1 MDHEN and CDR2 SYDVKM. The CDR3 is made up of 14 amino acids. CDR3 sequence reads: CASSRGAGANVLTF. CDR3 nucleotide sequence: TGTGCCAGCAGCCGCGGGGCTGGGGCCAACGTCCTGACTTTC.

The chain carries TRBV7-2 and TRBJ2-7, with TRBD1 matching over 10 bases. The CDR3 spans 17 residues. The germline V gene encodes CDR1 SGHTA and CDR2 FQGNSA. The V gene end was trimmed by 4 bases and the J gene end by 3 bases; junction bases not matched to a gene: 12. The CDR3 DNA reads as TGTGCCAGCAGCTCCACGCAACCGGGACAGGGGCTCTACGAGCAGTACTTC. Translated: CASSSTQPGQGLYEQYF. The full variable domain, completed using reference TRBV7-2 and TRBJ2-7, is GAGVSQSPSNKVTEKGKDVELRCDPISGHTALYWYRQSLGQGLEFLIYFQGNSAPDKSGLPSDRFSAERTGGSVSTLTIQRTQQEDSAVYLCASSSTQPGQGLYEQYFGPGTRLTVT.

This chain uses TRBV2 with TRBJ1-1; unclear D gene. Trimming took off 7 bases at V and 4 bases at J, with 7 bases between the two ends. Germline assignment: CDR1 SNHLY and CDR2 FYNNEI. The CDR3 spans 11 residues. CDR3 in DNA: TGTGCCAGCAAGACACTCACTGAAGCTTTCTTT. Translating it yields CASKTLTEAFF.

The chain recombines TRBV14 with TRBJ2-1, with 9 bases lining up with TRBD2. Looked up from germline, CDR1 is SGHDN and CDR2 is FVKESK. The CDR3 totals 15 residues. V was pared by 4 bases and J by 10 bases, with 11 bases of the junction left unmatched. This CDR3 reads CASSLVAGVGGEQFF. The CDR3 DNA follows: TGTGCCAGCAGCCTAGTAGCGGGAGTAGGCGGGGAGCAGTTCTTC.

This rearrangement joins TRBV19 to TRBJ1-1; D is unresolved. V was trimmed by 2 bases and J by 3 bases, leaving 10 bases between them. The CDR3 loop spans 14 amino acids. Germline V gene data show CDR1 as LNHDA and CDR2 as SQIVND (reference sequence). CDR3 coding DNA: TGTGCCAGTAGTATATGGACGGAGGACACTGAAGCTTTCTTT. Its protein is CASSIWTEDTEAFF. Full variable domain (missing parts from reference TRBV19 and TRBJ1-1): DGGITQSPKYLFRKEGQNVTLSCEQNLNHDAMYWYRQDPGQGLRLIYYSQIVNDFQKGDIAEGYSVSREKKESFPLTVTSAQKNPTAFYLCASSIWTEDTEAFFGQGTRLTVV.

The chain has TRBV15 and TRBJ2-3, with TRBD2 as a possible D gene (6 bases). V was shortened by 2 bases and J by 1 base, with 16 bases between the two germline ends. Germline-derived CDR1 and CDR2 are LNHNV and YYDKDF (reference sequence). CDR3 length: 17 amino acids. The CDR3 loop reads CATSRSPGGVGTDTQYF. The CDR3 DNA sequence: TGTGCCACCAGCAGATCCCCCGGGGGTGTGGGCACAGATACGCAGTATTTT.

The V gene is TRBV4-1, the J gene TRBJ1-1, with D unclear. With 6 bases removed from V and 0 bases from J, the gap between germline ends came to 14 bases. There are 15 residues in the CDR3. CDR1 MGHRA and CDR2 YSYEKL come from the germline V gene. The chain's CDR3 is CASSLPAAMNTEAFF. CDR3 nucleotides: TGCGCCAGCAGTCTCCCCGCGGCCATGAACACTGAAGCTTTCTTT.

The rearrangement joins TRBV6-5 to TRBJ1-2; 7 positions agree with TRBD1. Trimming cost V 0 bases and J 4 bases; bases outside gene matches: 5. The germline gives CDR1 MNHEY, CDR2 SVGAGI. The CDR3 runs to 15 residues. The CDR3 DNA follows: TGTGCCAGCAGTTACTCGACGGGACAGTCCTATGGCTACACCTTC. It specifies CASSYSTGQSYGYTF.

The chain couples TRBV5-4 to TRBJ2-7; no firm D call. The CDR3 is 13 residues long. V was shortened by 4 bases and J by 3 bases, with 11 bases between the two germline ends. From germline, CDR1 is SGHNT and CDR2 YYREEE (reference sequence). CDR3 DNA: TGTGCCAGCAGCACCGACGCGCTCTACGAGCAGTACTTC. This codes for CASSTDALYEQYF. The full variable domain, completed using reference TRBV5-4 and TRBJ2-7, is ETGVTQSPTHLIKTRGQQVTLRCSSQSGHNTVSWYQQALGQGPQFIFQYYREEENGRGNFPPRFSGLQFPNYSSELNVNALELDDSALYLCASSTDALYEQYFGPGTRLTVT.

V is TRBV2 and J is TRBJ2-1; D may be TRBD1 (6 bases). This CDR3 has 15 amino acids. Trimming stripped 5 bases from V and 0 bases from J, with 11 bases between. Germline CDR1 and CDR2: SNHLY and FYNNEI. CDR3 coding DNA: TGTGCCAGCAGTTCTACAGGGAGCTCCTACAATGAGCAGTTCTTC. Translating gives CASSSTGSSYNEQFF.

The chain links TRBV11-2 to TRBJ1-1, with TRBD1 as a possible D gene (5 bases). The CDR3 has 15 residues. V gave up 0 bases and J gave up 6 bases, with 14 bases separating them. Germline V gives CDR1 SGHAT, CDR2 FQNNGV. CDR3 residues: CASSLDGVGVAEAFF. The CDR3, as DNA: TGTGCCAGCAGCTTAGATGGGGTAGGGGTAGCTGAAGCTTTCTTT.

This chain connects TRBV7-9 to TRBJ2-7; D uncertain. Germline CDR1 is SEHNR and CDR2 is FQNEAQ (reference sequence). This CDR3 has 11 residues. V was cut by 7 bases and J by 6 bases, with 10 bases left in between. The CDR3 region is CASTDWGEQYF. The CDR3 DNA sequence: TGTGCCAGCACAGATTGGGGCGAGCAGTACTTC.

This sequence joins TRBV6-6 and TRBJ2-1; possible D gene TRBD2, 5 bases. Trimming shortened V by 7 bases and J by 4 bases, and 11 bases separated the two germline ends. Germline CDR1 MNHNY, CDR2 SVGAGI (reference sequence). CDR3 length: 13 residues. The CDR3 protein is CASTQPGYNEQFF. The CDR3 DNA reads TGTGCCAGCACCCAGCCGGGATACAATGAGCAGTTCTTC.

The CDR3: CASSLSITYVNTEAFF. CDR3 DNA sequence: TGTGCCAGCAGCTTGAGTATCACGTACGTGAACACTGAAGCTTTCTTT. J is TRBJ1-1 and V is TRBV4-2; D call uncertain. Germline CDR1 is LGHNA and CDR2 is YNFKEQ. The CDR3 spans 16 residues. V was pared by 5 bases and J by 0 bases, with 16 bases between.

The J gene is TRBJ2-1, the V gene TRBV5-8, with 9 positions matching TRBD1. Trimming took 3 bases from V and 2 from J; bases not matched to a gene: 3. Germline CDR1 is SGHTS and CDR2 is YDEGEE. This CDR3 comprises 15 residues. CDR3 amino acids: CASSWRTGAYNEQFF. The CDR3 coding sequence is TGTGCCAGCAGCTGGAGGACAGGGGCCTACAATGAGCAGTTCTTC.

The genes are TRBV13 and TRBJ2-1, with 7 positions matching TRBD2. Germline loops: CDR1 PRHDT, CDR2 FYEKMQ (reference sequence). The ends lost 0 bases at V and 3 bases at J; junction bases unmatched: 2. The CDR3 has 15 amino acids. CDR3 nucleotide sequence: TGTGCCAGCAGCTTAGGCCTAGCGGACTACAATGAGCAGTTCTTC. The encoded protein is CASSLGLADYNEQFF.